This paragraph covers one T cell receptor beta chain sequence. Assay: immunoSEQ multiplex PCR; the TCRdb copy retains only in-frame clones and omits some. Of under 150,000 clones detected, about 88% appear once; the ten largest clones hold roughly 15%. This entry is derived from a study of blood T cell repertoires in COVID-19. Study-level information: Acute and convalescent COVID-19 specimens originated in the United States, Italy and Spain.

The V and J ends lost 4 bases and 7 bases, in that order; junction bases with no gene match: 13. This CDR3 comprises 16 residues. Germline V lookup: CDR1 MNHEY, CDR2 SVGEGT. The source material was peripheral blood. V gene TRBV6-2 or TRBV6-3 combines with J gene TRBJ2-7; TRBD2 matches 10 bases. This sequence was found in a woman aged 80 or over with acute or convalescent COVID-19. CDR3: CASSWNGLAAGEEQYF. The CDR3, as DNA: TGTGCCAGCAGTTGGAACGGACTAGCGGCCGGAGAGGAGCAGTACTTC.